The clone carrying this TCR beta chain has just a few counts. No antigen is known for it. The source of the sample is a study of regulatory T cells in long-lasting Graves disease. In the study overall: The antithyroid drugs taken by newly diagnosed Graves' patients had been used for under 3 months. General study points: Graves' patients with persistent disease showed TCR diversity lower than patients newly diagnosed.

Time point in this sample: newly diagnosed GD, antithyroid drugs for less than 3 months. From PBMCs, RNA was extracted and then used to make the TCR library. Graves' disease diagnosis was established per American Thyroid Association guidelines. According to the study, TCR beta libraries were built with iRepertoire HTBI primers and CDR3-region Arm-PCR. TCRdb redid the calling of the multiplex PCR reads with MiXCR, one entry per CDR3 protein. Of about 560,000 distinct CDR3 sequences listed, about 16% are singletons. Losses at the gene ends were 4 bases for V and 1 base for J; bases not matched to a gene: 11. The CDR3 has 19 residues. Germline CDR1 SGHDN, CDR2 FVKESK. These records were also assigned to another study, of T cells in Graves' hyperthyroidism and ophthalmopathy.

Sequencing was performed on peripheral blood mononuclear cells (PBMCs), taken at new diagnosis, from a patient treated with antithyroid drugs. This clonotype was obtained from a man younger than 35 with Graves disease. The chain uses TRBV14 and TRBJ2-1, with 12 bases fitting TRBD2. Here the CDR3 reads CASSRTGTSGSSSYNEQFF. As DNA, the CDR3 is TGTGCCAGCAGCCGGACCGGGACTAGCGGGTCGTCTTCCTACAATGAGCAGTTCTTC.